This is a list of T cell receptor beta chains from one sample in a study of cytomegalovirus exposure and HLA in healthy donors. Method: immunoSEQ multiplex PCR; TCRdb's copy keeps in-frame clones and lacks some. Among more than 130,000 clones listed, about four fifths were seen once. Sample: PBMCs. The receptors derive from a man younger than 45 in good health and CMV-seronegative. Both conserved end residues are part of each CDR3. The D gene is left open where the match is weak. Expanded clones get a size class; other rows say once, few or many, or leave the size out.

TRBV5-6	TRBJ2-1	once	TRBD1	CASSRPGQGNYNEQFF	TGTGCCAGCAGCAGACCGGGACAGGGCAACTACAATGAGCAGTTCTTC
TRBV12-5	TRBJ2-1	NA	NA	CASGLTRNEQFF	TGTGCTAGTGGTTTGACTCGCAATGAGCAGTTCTTC
TRBV5-1	TRBJ2-5	NA	TRBD2	CASTEAGTYQETQYF	TGCGCCAGCACTGAAGCGGGGACGTACCAAGAGACCCAGTACTTC
TRBV25-1	TRBJ2-7	NA	TRBD1	CASSGGQGAYEQYF	TGTGCCAGCAGTGGGGGACAGGGGGCCTACGAGCAGTACTTC
TRBV5-6	TRBJ1-5	NA	NA	CASSLNSHSNQPQHF	TGTGCCAGCAGCTTAAACAGCCATAGCAATCAGCCCCAGCATTTT
TRBV29-1	TRBJ1-1	NA	TRBD1	CSVAPTGGVAEAFF	TGCAGCGTCGCCCCGACAGGGGGAGTCGCTGAAGCTTTCTTT
TRBV7-3	TRBJ1-2	NA	TRBD1	CASSPHPGTGQGYTF	TGTGCCAGCAGCCCACACCCGGGGACAGGGCAAGGCTACACCTTC
TRBV29-1	TRBJ2-1	NA	TRBD2	CSVGLAGGRSYNEQFF	TGCAGCGTGGGACTAGCGGGAGGCCGCTCCTACAATGAGCAGTTCTTC
TRBV2	TRBJ2-3	NA	TRBD1	CASTGRGTGTDTQYF	TGTGCCAGTACTGGAAGGGGGACAGGGACTGATACGCAGTATTTT
TRBV10-2	TRBJ2-7	few	TRBD2	CASFKPGREEVILLCDEQYF	TGCGCCAGTTTTAAACCGGGGAGGGAGGAGGTTATTCTATTGTGCGACGAGCAGTACTTC
TRBV10-3	TRBJ2-1	NA	TRBD2	CAIGRLAGAYNEQFF	TGTGCCATCGGTAGACTAGCGGGGGCATACAATGAGCAGTTCTTC
TRBV6-1	TRBJ2-1	few	NA	CASSVQGHNEQFF	TGTGCCAGCAGCGTGCAGGGGCACAATGAGCAGTTCTTC
TRBV2	TRBJ1-1	NA	NA	CASTLSSSMAEAFF	TGTGCCAGCACCCTGAGTAGTAGTATGGCTGAAGCTTTCTTT
TRBV4-2	TRBJ1-1	NA	TRBD1	CASSQHRGPNTEAFF	TGTGCCAGCAGCCAGCACAGGGGGCCGAACACTGAAGCTTTCTTT
TRBV5-1	TRBJ2-5	few	NA	CASSFLGEETQYF	TGCGCCAGCAGCTTTTTAGGGGAAGAGACCCAGTACTTC
TRBV18	TRBJ2-2	NA	NA	CASSPREDGELFF	TGTGCCAGCTCACCACGCGAAGACGGGGAGCTGTTTTTT
TRBV29-1	TRBJ2-1	once	NA	CSVLLLLGRAGYNEQFF	TGCAGCGTTCTATTATTATTGGGGCGAGCAGGGTACAATGAGCAGTTCTTC
TRBV7-8	TRBJ1-5	NA	NA	CASSQTGPNQPQHF	TGTGCCAGCAGCCAAACAGGGCCCAATCAGCCCCAGCATTTT
TRBV2	TRBJ1-2	NA	NA	CASNPSGGLAGYTF	TGTGCCAGCAACCCATCGGGGGGGCTGGCGGGCTACACCTTC
TRBV6-1	TRBJ2-7	NA	TRBD2	CASIRGGDSYEQYF	TGTGCCAGCATACGGGGAGGGGATTCCTACGAGCAGTACTTC
TRBV30	TRBJ1-2	NA	NA	CAWSVSWTGLTNYGYTF	TGTGCCTGGAGTGTCTCTTGGACGGGACTCACTAACTATGGCTACACCTTC
TRBV5-6	TRBJ1-2	NA	NA	CASSVLFGGSYGYTF	TGTGCCAGCAGCGTATTATTTGGGGGGTCATATGGCTACACCTTC
TRBV4-1	TRBJ2-3	few	NA	CASSPTGPLWSDTQYF	TGCGCCAGCAGTCCTACAGGACCCCTTTGGTCAGATACGCAGTATTTT
TRBV6-5	TRBJ2-1	NA	TRBD2	CASSRTSGSRTEQFF	TGTGCCAGCAGTCGGACTAGCGGGAGTCGTACTGAGCAGTTCTTC
TRBV4-1	TRBJ2-5	NA	TRBD1	CASSHRPGQGETQYF	TGCGCCAGCAGCCACCGTCCGGGACAGGGGGAGACCCAGTACTTC
TRBV9	TRBJ1-1	NA	NA	CASSPLPRHNTEAFF	TGTGCCAGCAGCCCCTTACCGCGGCATAACACTGAAGCTTTCTTT
TRBV5-1	TRBJ2-1	NA	TRBD1	CASSLEGQGSYNEQFF	TGCGCCAGCAGCTTGGAGGGACAGGGAAGCTACAATGAGCAGTTCTTC
TRBV25-1	TRBJ1-6	NA	NA	CASRLDSYNSPLHF	TGTGCCAGCAGGCTGGACAGCTATAATTCACCCCTCCACTTT
TRBV4-1	TRBJ1-5	NA	TRBD1	CASSQVSTGGDQPQHF	TGCGCCAGCAGCCAAGTTTCGACAGGGGGGGATCAGCCCCAGCATTTT
TRBV5-4	TRBJ1-3	NA	TRBD1	CASSSGTGARTIYF	TGTGCCAGCAGCTCCGGGACAGGGGCAAGGACCATATATTTT
TRBV4-2	TRBJ1-5	once	NA	CASSRGGGGSFQPQHF	TGTGCCAGCAGCCGGGGGGGTGGGGGCAGCTTTCAGCCCCAGCATTTT
TRBV28	TRBJ1-2	NA	NA	CATSQGSDYGYTF	TGTGCCACTTCACAGGGTTCTGACTATGGCTACACCTTC
TRBV4-1	TRBJ1-1	few	TRBD1	CASRRQGTTEAFF	TGCGCCAGCAGGCGACAGGGAACCACTGAAGCTTTCTTT
TRBV6-4	TRBJ2-6	NA	NA	CASSDSRGSGANVLTF	TGTGCCAGCAGTGACTCTAGGGGCTCTGGGGCCAACGTCCTGACTTTC
TRBV4-1	TRBJ1-2	NA	NA	CASSQERLIGYTF	TGCGCCAGCAGCCAAGAGAGGTTAATCGGCTACACCTTC
TRBV18	TRBJ1-3	NA	NA	CASSPQGNTIYF	TGTGCCAGCTCACCTCAGGGAAACACCATATATTTT
TRBV5-4	TRBJ2-7	NA	NA	CASSSATVPYEQYF	TGTGCCAGCAGTTCCGCGACAGTGCCGTACGAGCAGTACTTC
TRBV6-5	TRBJ1-4	few	TRBD1	CASSKGQATNEKLFF	TGTGCCAGCAGTAAAGGACAGGCAACTAATGAAAAACTGTTTTTT
TRBV28	TRBJ1-1	NA	NA	CASSFWTEPPYTEAFF	TGTGCCAGCAGTTTCTGGACAGAGCCACCCTACACTGAAGCTTTCTTT
TRBV11-2	TRBJ1-6	NA	NA	CASSLDPTNNSPLHF	TGTGCCAGCAGCTTAGATCCCACTAATAATTCACCCCTCCACTTT
TRBV6-1	TRBJ2-2	NA	NA	CASSEVRAGELFF	TGTGCCAGCAGTGAAGTTCGAGCCGGGGAGCTGTTTTTT
TRBV28	TRBJ2-7	few	TRBD1	CASSLWGDRESKQYF	TGTGCCAGCAGTTTATGGGGGGACAGGGAATCCAAGCAGTACTTC
TRBV6-5	TRBJ2-7	once	NA	CASSDTQGFLEQYF	TGTGCCAGCAGCGACACACAGGGCTTCTTGGAGCAGTACTTC
TRBV15	TRBJ1-2	NA	NA	CATSRQAYGYTF	TGTGCCACCAGCAGGCAGGCATATGGCTACACCTTC
TRBV4-1	TRBJ2-1	NA	TRBD1	CASSQDALGTEAYNEQFF	TGCGCCAGCAGCCAAGATGCCCTCGGGACAGAGGCCTACAATGAGCAGTTCTTC
TRBV5-1	TRBJ2-3	NA	NA	CASRLGGVTDTQYF	TGCGCCAGCAGGCTGGGGGGTGTCACAGATACGCAGTATTTT
TRBV6-1	TRBJ1-2	NA	NA	CASRIISNYGYPF	TGTGCCAGCAGAATCATATCTAACTATGGCTACCCCTTC
TRBV28	TRBJ2-5	NA	NA	CASSLVGGAETQYF	TGTGCCAGCAGTTTAGTGGGAGGTGCAGAGACCCAGTACTTC
TRBV19	TRBJ1-4	NA	NA	CASSTQGRNEKLFF	TGTGCCAGTAGTACACAGGGACGGAATGAAAAACTGTTTTTT
TRBV6-1	TRBJ2-7	NA	TRBD2	CASSEIAGAREQYF	TGTGCCAGCAGTGAAATAGCGGGAGCCCGCGAGCAGTACTTC
TRBV10-3	TRBJ2-7	NA	TRBD2	CAISDLALAGRISYEQYF	TGTGCCATCAGTGATCTGGCGTTAGCGGGCAGAATCTCCTACGAGCAGTACTTC
TRBV5-1	TRBJ1-2	NA	NA	CASSLASGVDGYTF	TGCGCCAGCAGCTTGGCTTCAGGGGTGGATGGCTACACCTTC
TRBV4-1	TRBJ1-4	NA	NA	CASSQVAGANEKLFF	TGCGCCAGCAGCCAAGTTGCAGGGGCGAATGAAAAACTGTTTTTT